This TCR beta chain was documented in a study of early T cells in non-severe SARS-CoV-2 infection. Points from the study as a whole: Matching against VDJdb likely underestimated virus-specific expansions, favoring anti-spike CD8.

Unique molecular identifiers (one per individual cDNA molecule) were attached. Each CDR3 protein is one row after TCRdb ran MiXCR on the 5' RACE reads. This sample has 74,000 or so distinct CDR3 sequences, with about 9.9% found just once. V lost 1 base and J lost 1, with 6 bases in between. Per the germline V gene, CDR1 is SGHVS and CDR2 is FQNEAQ. The CDR3 totals 14 residues. Many counts were recorded for this clonotype. As yet, its antigen is unknown. The chain carries TRBV7-8 and TRBJ2-3; tentatively, D is TRBD2 (5 bases). The clonotype originates from an adult who was a healthcare worker with PCR-confirmed SARS-CoV-2 infection or an uninfected control (not recorded which). The sample comprised whole blood. The CDR3 coding sequence is TGTGCCAGCAGCTTAGTGGGAGGCACAGATACGCAGTATTTT. It codes for CASSLVGGTDTQYF.